This paragraph reports one T cell receptor (beta chain). This clonotype was detected only a few times. Its antigen specificity is not known. It has no much larger one-base neighbor in the sample; base qualities were not kept. Reads for this sample came from an Illumina NovaSeq 6000. Using 5'RACE with constant-segment primers, TCRalpha and TCRbeta cDNA libraries were constructed, with sample barcodes and unique molecular identifiers added in the process. Trizol reagent was used to extract RNA from every sample. The libraries were amplified in two PCR steps, and the second step added a second sample barcode and Illumina TruSeq adapters. The libraries were sequenced on an Illumina NovaSeq using 2 x 150 bp paired-end reads. As for the authors' bioinformatics: With migec v1.2.7, reads were demultiplexed and then collapsed into UMI-guided consensus sequences. With mixcr v2.1.11, UMI consensuses were aligned to TRA and TRB V and J templates and assembled into clonotypes. Expanded or contracted clonotypes were those called significant by both edgeR and NoisET, with noise models trained on biological replicates. edgeR calls used a false discovery rate-adjusted p below 0.01 and a log2 fold-change threshold of 1. As an exploratory analysis of dynamics, PCA with hierarchical clustering was applied to max-normalized trajectories of the 1000 most abundant clonotypes. The CD4 or CD8 phenotype of responding clones was assigned using the separately sequenced CD4+ and CD8+ repertoires. In TCRdb, the public reads were trimmed at Q25 with fastp and aligned with MiXCR, with productive beta chains retained. Rows are unified per CDR3 protein, each entry keeping the most common DNA and genes. It is TCRdb's table, rather than the study itself, that gives the V and J calls and clone size. This sample is represented by about 340,000 distinct CDR3 sequences; 15% to 20% of them were singletons. The leading ten clones occupy about a fifth of the sample.

The data derive from a study of T-cell memory formation after mild COVID-19 (dated by TCRdb to 2020 to 2023). A note on the overall study: Most TCR sequence clusters were specific to one of the two donors. Two young, previously healthy adult volunteers made up the cohort, one male and one female. In a couple of donors, T-cell clones that expanded and contracted after mild COVID-19 were followed by sequencing TCRalpha and TCRbeta repertoires longitudinally.

Study-wide conclusions, independent of this receptor: Contracting CD4+ clones were found mainly in CM and EM memory subsets, while CD8+ clones were enriched in EMRA. Some responding clones were detected in pre-infection memory, suggesting pre-existing cross-reactive memory T cells joined the SARS-CoV-2 response. Only a couple of mild cases were covered in the study, and larger cohorts including severe cases with pre-infection samples were considered necessary. Clones that contracted from day 15 to 85 showed balanced CD4/CD8 phenotypes, whereas a second wave of clones that expanded from day 15 to 37 leaned towards CD4+. The second-wave clones that peaked on day 37 were not confirmed to be SARS-CoV-2 specific.

The germline V gene specifies MNHNS as CDR1 and SASEGT as CDR2. Its CDR3 holds 14 amino acids, cysteine through phenylalanine. The CDR3 DNA has 42 bases and is translated from base 1. V is pared back by 10 bases and J by 5 bases, with 17 bases lying between the germline termini. Ficoll-Paque density gradient centrifugation was the method used to isolate PBMCs. The TCR was taken from a man aged 18 to 29 who had mild COVID-19 (a few samples of this study predate the infection). The sample titles of this study are shuffled in the database, so cell type and time point are left out; the donor was told from shared clones. Sequencing used PBMCs or a T cell subset sorted from them (not recorded which). The rearranged chain carries TRBV6-1 and TRBJ2-2, with TRBD1 as a weak D call on 6 bases. The sequenced DNA is TGTGCCACCCAACGGACCAGGGGTACCGGGGAGCTGTTTTTT. Its protein reads: CATQRTRGTGELFF.